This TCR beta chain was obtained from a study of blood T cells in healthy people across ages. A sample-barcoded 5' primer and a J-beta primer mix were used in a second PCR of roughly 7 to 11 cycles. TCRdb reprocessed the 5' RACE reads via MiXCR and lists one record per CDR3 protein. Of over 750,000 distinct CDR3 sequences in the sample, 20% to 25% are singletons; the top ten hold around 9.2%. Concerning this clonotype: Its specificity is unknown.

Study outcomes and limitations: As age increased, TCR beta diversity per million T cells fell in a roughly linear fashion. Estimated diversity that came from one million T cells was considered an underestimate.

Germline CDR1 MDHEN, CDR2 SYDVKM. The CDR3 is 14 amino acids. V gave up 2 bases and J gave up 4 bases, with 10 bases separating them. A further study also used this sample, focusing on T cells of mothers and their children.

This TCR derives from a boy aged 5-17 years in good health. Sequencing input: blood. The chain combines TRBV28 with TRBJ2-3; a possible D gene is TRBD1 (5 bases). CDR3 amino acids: CASSLSTGPDTQYF. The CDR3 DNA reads TGTGCCAGCAGTTTAAGTACAGGCCCAGATACGCAGTATTTT. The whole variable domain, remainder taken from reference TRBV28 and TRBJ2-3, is DVKVTQSSRYLVKRTGEKVFLECVQDMDHENMFWYRQDPGLGLRLIYFSYDVKMKEKGDIPEGYSVSREKKERFSLILESASTNQTSMYLCASSLSTGPDTQYFGPGTRLTVL.